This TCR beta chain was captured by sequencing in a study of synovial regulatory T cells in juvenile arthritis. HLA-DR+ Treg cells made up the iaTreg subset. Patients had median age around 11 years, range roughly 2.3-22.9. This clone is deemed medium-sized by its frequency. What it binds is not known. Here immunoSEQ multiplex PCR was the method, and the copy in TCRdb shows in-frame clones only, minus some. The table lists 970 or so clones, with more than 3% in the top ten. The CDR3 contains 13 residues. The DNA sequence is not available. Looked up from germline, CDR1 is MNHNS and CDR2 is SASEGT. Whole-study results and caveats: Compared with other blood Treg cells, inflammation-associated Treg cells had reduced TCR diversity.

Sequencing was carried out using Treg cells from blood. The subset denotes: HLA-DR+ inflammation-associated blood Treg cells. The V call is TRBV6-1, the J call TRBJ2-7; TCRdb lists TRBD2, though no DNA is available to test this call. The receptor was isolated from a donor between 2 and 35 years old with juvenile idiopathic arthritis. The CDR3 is CASRGLVTYEQYF.